This TCR beta chain was profiled in a study of blood T cell repertoires in COVID-19. This CDR3 is 15 amino acids long. Per germline, CDR1 SGHAT and CDR2 FQNNGV. Trimming shortened V by 0 bases and J by 5 bases, and 12 bases separated the two germline ends. Assay: immunoSEQ multiplex PCR; the TCRdb copy retains only in-frame clones and omits some. Among a few hundred thousand clones listed, 75% to 85% were seen once. The sample comprised peripheral blood. V is TRBV11-2 and J is TRBJ2-3, with D possibly matching TRBD2 (6 bases). This TCR came from a woman aged 80 or over with COVID-19, enrolled during active disease. The CDR3, as DNA: TGTGCCAGCAGCTTAGAACTAGCCTCCTTAGATACGCAGTATTTT. Translated, it gives CASSLELASLDTQYF.